This entry is about one T cell receptor beta chain. What it binds is unknown. The sample is drawn from a study of shared clonotypes between healthy human individuals. This CDR3 comprises 15 residues. Trimming took 6 bases from V and 2 from J; bases not matched to a gene: 6. Germline V gene data show CDR1 as MNHNS and CDR2 as SASEGT. Study observations and caveats: Naive subsets typically showed greater estimated richness than memory subsets.

Produced via immunoSEQ multiplex PCR; TCRdb's table is partial and in-frame only. The table lists 640,000 or so clones, about three quarters of them singletons. The chain has TRBV6-1 and TRBJ2-1; the match to TRBD1 covers 8 bases. The sample was memory CD4+ T cells sorted from blood. Documented subset: CD45RA-negative fraction. This clonotype was sampled from a woman younger than 45 in good health. CDR3 residues: CASRSGTGAYNEQFF. The CDR3 DNA sequence: TGTGCCAGCAGATCAGGGACAGGAGCCTACAATGAGCAGTTCTTC.